Each of the 15 T cell receptor beta chains below was sequenced from the same sample in a study of cytomegalovirus exposure and HLA in healthy donors. Measured with immunoSEQ multiplex PCR; TCRdb has only the in-frame clones, and not every one. The table has about 130,000 clones, 89% seen once. The sequenced sample was PBMCs. These receptors originate from a woman between 18 and 29 years old in good health and CMV-seropositive.

This chain joins TRBV18 and TRBJ2-7; D uncertain. V shed 2 bases and J shed 2 bases, with 16 bases lying between them. This CDR3 region has 16 residues. Germline CDR1 reads KGHSH; CDR2 reads LQKENI. The CDR3 protein is CASSPVVPGQTYEQYF. The CDR3 DNA follows: TGTGCCAGCTCACCAGTGGTACCAGGCCAAACCTACGAGCAGTACTTC.

V and J are TRBV7-9 and TRBJ1-1; maybe TRBD1 (5 bases). Germline V gene data show CDR1 as SEHNR and CDR2 as FQNEAQ (reference sequence). The CDR3 length is 14 residues. Trimming cost V 2 bases and J 2 bases, with 9 bases left between them. The DNA for the CDR3 is TGTGCCAGCAGCTTATCGGGGGGAAACACTGAAGCTTTCTTT. Translated, it gives CASSLSGGNTEAFF.

The rearrangement uses TRBV6-5 and TRBJ2-7; D perhaps matches TRBD1 (5 bases). The CDR3 consists of 14 residues. Germline V gives CDR1 MNHEY, CDR2 SVGAGI. Deletions cut 6 bases from V and 6 bases from J, with 18 bases between. This CDR3 is CASSQAPGRGEQYF. Here the CDR3 DNA reads TGTGCCAGCAGCCAGGCGCCAGGGCGCGGCGAGCAGTACTTC.

For the CDR3, the DNA is TGTGCCACCAGCGGGGACAGGGGCCTATTTGGCTACACCTTC. Protein product: CATSGDRGLFGYTF. V and J are TRBV15 and TRBJ1-2, with 10 bases lining up with TRBD1. CDR3 size: 14 residues. Germline lookup yields CDR1 LNHNV and CDR2 YYDKDF (reference sequence). With V trimmed by 5 bases and J by 7 bases, 7 bases remained unmatched.

The chain links TRBV25-1 to TRBJ1-2; D may be TRBD1 (6 bases). V dropped 2 bases and J dropped 6 bases, with 19 bases sitting between them. Germline V gives CDR1 MGHDK, CDR2 SYGVNS. CDR3 length equals 16 residues. The CDR3 sequence: CASSEPQFQGRDGYTF. Written as DNA, the CDR3 is TGTGCCAGCAGTGAACCCCAATTTCAGGGGCGGGATGGCTACACCTTC.

The chain carries TRBV29-1 and TRBJ2-7, with TRBD1 matching 7 bases. J was trimmed by 6 bases and V by 6 bases; bases with no gene match: 14. Germline-derived CDR1 and CDR2 are SQVTM and ANQGSEA. This CDR3 has 14 residues. DNA for the CDR3: TGCAGCGTCACCCGGGACAGTTTTGGATCCGAGCAGTACTTC. Protein product: CSVTRDSFGSEQYF.

This chain joins TRBV6-1 and TRBJ2-3; 9 bases line up with TRBD2. The CDR3 has 15 amino acids. J was trimmed by 2 bases and V by 6 bases; bases with no gene match: 6. Germline values: CDR1 MNHNS, CDR2 SASEGT. CDR3 protein: CASSVLAGYTDTQYF. DNA of the CDR3: TGTGCCAGCAGCGTTCTAGCGGGGTACACAGATACGCAGTATTTT.

This chain connects TRBV6-5 to TRBJ2-7; tentative D call: TRBD2 (6 bases). CDR3 size: 14 residues. CDR1 is MNHEY and CDR2 is SVGAGI in the germline V gene. Trimming stripped 7 bases from V and 0 bases from J, with 13 bases between. CDR3 region: CASKPGLSSYEQYF. The CDR3 DNA follows: TGTGCCAGCAAACCGGGACTGAGCTCCTACGAGCAGTACTTC.

The chain is built from TRBV14 and TRBJ1-6; TRBD1 matches at 7 bases. The ends lost 4 bases at V and 6 bases at J; junction bases unmatched: 9. Per germline, CDR1 SGHDN and CDR2 FVKESK. This CDR3 spans 16 amino acids. CDR3 bases: TGTGCCAGCAGCCCTAACGCCGGGACAGTTAATTCACCCCTCCACTTT. It codes for CASSPNAGTVNSPLHF.

This chain uses TRBV5-8 with TRBJ1-1, with 11 nucleotides matching TRBD1. There are 15 residues in the CDR3. After removal of 2 bases from V and 6 bases from J, the junction contained 6 bases not matched to a gene. CDR1 and CDR2 from the germline V gene are SGHTS and YDEGEE. The chain's CDR3 is CASSFLDRGPPEAFF. In DNA form, the CDR3 reads TGTGCCAGCAGCTTTTTGGACAGGGGGCCCCCTGAAGCTTTCTTT.

The chain links TRBV7-6 to TRBJ2-3; D is perhaps TRBD1 (5 bases). Trimming removed 1 base from V and 2 bases from J, with 13 bases in between. CDR1 is SGHVS, CDR2 FNYEAQ, per germline. This CDR3 is built from 16 residues. DNA of the CDR3: TGTGCCAGCAGCTTAGAAGGGGTTTTCCTCACAGATACGCAGTATTTT. This encodes CASSLEGVFLTDTQYF.

This clone was counted only a few times. The rearrangement joins TRBV5-6 to TRBJ2-7, with a possible D match to TRBD2 (6 bases). Trimming pared 5 bases from V and 2 bases from J, leaving 8 bases between. Germline CDR1 SGHDT, CDR2 YYEEEE. The CDR3 runs to 12 residues. The CDR3 DNA reads as TGTGCCAGCAGTCGGGAGACCTACGAGCAGTACTTC. Translation: CASSRETYEQYF.

This clone showed up just once. CDR3 sequence: CASSPRLAGNTGELFF. The CDR3, as DNA: TGTGCCAGCAGCCCGCGACTAGCGGGGAACACCGGGGAGCTGTTTTTT. This sequence joins TRBV7-7 and TRBJ2-2; 10 nucleotides agree with TRBD2. V was clipped by 5 bases and J by 1 base; unmatched bases: 4. This CDR3 has 16 residues. From germline, CDR1 is SSHAT and CDR2 FNYEAQ (reference sequence).

This clone was observed once. The chain couples TRBV10-1 to TRBJ2-1; 11 nucleotides match TRBD2. The trim removed 8 bases at V and 7 bases at J, leaving 7 bases unmatched. Germline V gene data show CDR1 as WNHNN and CDR2 as SYGVQD (reference sequence). The CDR3 runs to 14 residues. In nucleotides, the CDR3 is TGCGCCAGCCCTATAGCGGGGGGGCGAAATGAGCAGTTCTTC. Protein: CASPIAGGRNEQFF.

The chain is built from TRBV28 and TRBJ1-6; D not certain. The CDR3 runs to 15 residues. Germline assignment: CDR1 MDHEN and CDR2 SYDVKM. Trimming cost V 8 bases and J 2 bases, with 13 bases left between them. CDR3 residues: CASHSEGTYNSPLHF. The CDR3 DNA reads TGTGCCAGCCACTCCGAGGGTACCTATAATTCACCCCTCCACTTT.